This record covers a single T cell receptor (beta chain). No antigen is known for it. These data originate in a study of CXCR3-negative and CXCR3-positive naive CD8 T cells. Study-level points and caveats: Expression of CXCR3 was partially reduced after cryopreservation, and fresh PBMCs were used in most assays. Unlike memory cells, which differed, naive CXCR3-negative and CXCR3-positive cells had similar TRBV-TRBJ usage. Naive subsets displayed similar surface CD5, and TCR strength was inferred from TRB CDR3 properties.

This CDR3 is built from 16 residues. Germline lookup yields CDR1 SEHNR and CDR2 FQNEAQ (reference sequence). Researchers prepared the TRB cDNA libraries using 5' RACE with UMI labels. TCRdb re-called the 5' RACE reads, yielding one record per CDR3 amino acid sequence without DNA. Reported are 6,500 to 7,000 distinct CDR3 sequences; the ten largest clones contain approximately 0.98%. Sorting was done in triplicate for each CD8+ T cell subset (about 280,000 cells each). This receptor was taken from a human donor in good health. Some clones in this sample may be carry-over from other donors' samples. What was sequenced was naive CXCR3- CD8+ T cells from blood. Described subset: CD45RO-CCR7+CD27+CD95- naive CD8+ T cells lacking CXCR3 (TNR3-). The chain carries TRBV7-9 and TRBJ2-1; TCRdb's assignment of TRBD2 cannot be checked, as there is no DNA. The CDR3 protein is CASSLPSGPLVDEQFF.